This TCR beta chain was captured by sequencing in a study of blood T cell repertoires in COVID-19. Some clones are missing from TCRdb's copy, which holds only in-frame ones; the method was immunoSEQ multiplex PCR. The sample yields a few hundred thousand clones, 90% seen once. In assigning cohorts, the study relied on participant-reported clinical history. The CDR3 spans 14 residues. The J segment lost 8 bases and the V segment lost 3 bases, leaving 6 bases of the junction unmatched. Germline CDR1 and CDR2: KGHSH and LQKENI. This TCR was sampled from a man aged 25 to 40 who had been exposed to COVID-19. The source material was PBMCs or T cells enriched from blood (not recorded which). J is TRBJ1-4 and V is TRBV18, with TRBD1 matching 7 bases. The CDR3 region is CASSPDRVGEKLFF. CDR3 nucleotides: TGTGCCAGCTCACCTGACAGGGTTGGAGAAAAACTGTTTTTT.